The entry below describes one T cell receptor (beta chain). This table comes from immunoSEQ multiplex PCR, and its TCRdb copy is limited to in-frame clones, with some not included. The data contain fewer than 400,000 clones, 67% of them singletons. The entry originates in a study of cytotoxic CD8 clonotypes in ibrutinib-treated CLL. Germline V CDR1 and CDR2: LNHDA, SQIVND (reference sequence). V was shortened by 5 bases and J by 6 bases, with 19 bases between the two germline ends. The CDR3 is 15 amino acids. This clonotype was obtained from a human donor with chronic lymphocytic leukemia. This chain connects TRBV19 to TRBJ1-2; D is possibly TRBD1 (5 bases). The sequenced sample was PBMCs, obtained after 36 months of ibrutinib treatment. CDR3 residues: CASSFMPWGMDGYTF. CDR3 DNA sequence: TGTGCCAGTAGTTTCATGCCATGGGGGATGGATGGCTACACCTTC. The full variable domain, completed using reference TRBV19 and TRBJ1-2, is DGGITQSPKYLFRKEGQNVTLSCEQNLNHDAMYWYRQDPGQGLRLIYYSQIVNDFQKGDIAEGYSVSREKKESFPLTVTSAQKNPTAFYLCASSFMPWGMDGYTFGSGTRLTVV.